Shown below are 22 T cell receptor beta chains from a single sample sequenced in a study of cytomegalovirus exposure and HLA in healthy donors. Use of 60 Vbeta and 13 Jbeta primers characterized the PCR. Only in-frame clones appear in the TCRdb table, and some are missing; sequencing was by immunoSEQ multiplex PCR. The sample has more than 90,000 clones; around 77% are singletons. The sequencing sample was made of PBMCs. The source is a female donor in good health and CMV-seronegative.

As regards this clone: This specimen includes other DNA sequences encoding the same CDR3. The V gene is TRBV28, the J gene TRBJ2-5, with TRBD1 matching over 9 bases. The CDR3 runs to 15 residues. Trimming removed 6 bases from V and 4 bases from J; junction bases left unmatched: 9. From germline, CDR1 is MDHEN and CDR2 SYDVKM. The CDR3: CASSYPGQGGETQYF. The CDR3 DNA is TGTGCCAGCAGCTACCCGGGACAGGGAGGAGAGACCCAGTACTTC.

The chain has TRBV5-6 and TRBJ2-5; 8 positions agree with TRBD1. V lost 0 bases, J lost 3 bases, and 1 base stayed unmatched. CDR3 size: 14 residues. Germline CDR1 and CDR2: SGHDT and YYEEEE. CDR3: CASSLAGGEETQYF. The CDR3 DNA reads as TGTGCCAGCAGCTTGGCAGGGGGCGAAGAGACCCAGTACTTC.

This clone was seen once. The chain carries TRBV19 and TRBJ2-5; 8 bases align to TRBD1. Germline assignment: CDR1 LNHDA and CDR2 SQIVND (reference sequence). This CDR3 comprises 14 residues. With 6 bases clipped from V and 5 bases from J, the junction kept 8 bases outside the gene matches. As DNA, the CDR3 is TGTGCCAGTAGGGCCAGGGGGCGCGGGGAGACCCAGTACTTC. Translation gives CASRARGRGETQYF.

This chain joins TRBV29-1 and TRBJ2-5; TRBD1 is a possible D gene (6 bases). V gave up 4 bases and J gave up 4 bases, with 10 bases separating them. The CDR3 spans 12 residues. CDR1 and CDR2 from the germline V gene are SQVTM and ANQGSEA. CDR3 residues: CSVATGTETQYF. The CDR3 DNA reads as TGCAGCGTTGCAACAGGGACAGAGACCCAGTACTTC. Full variable domain (remainder filled in from reference TRBV29-1 and TRBJ2-5): SAVISQKPSRDICQRGTSLTIQCQVDSQVTMMFWYRQQPGQSLTLIATANQGSEATYESGFVIDKFPISRPNLTFSTLTVSNMSPEDSSIYLCSVATGTETQYFGPGTRLLVL.

The chain combines TRBV5-1 with TRBJ1-4; 9 nucleotides line up with TRBD1. J was trimmed by 8 bases and V by 2 bases; bases with no gene match: 7. The CDR3 runs 15 residues. Germline lookup yields CDR1 SGHRS and CDR2 YFSETQ. CDR3 DNA sequence: TGCGCCAGCAGCTTTGGGGACAGGGAGGGAGAAAAACTGTTTTTT. It is translated as CASSFGDREGEKLFF.

CDR3 in DNA: TGCGCCAGCTCGGCTACGAGGGACTATGGCTACACCTTC. It yields the protein CASSATRDYGYTF. The genes are TRBV4-1 and TRBJ1-2; D remains ambiguous. Germline V gene lookup returns CDR1 MGHRA and CDR2 YSYEKL. This CDR3 is built from 13 residues. V was trimmed by 8 bases and J by 3 bases, leaving 13 bases between them.

The rearrangement uses TRBV7-2 and TRBJ2-5; TRBD2 agrees at 7 bases. The CDR3 contains 15 residues. V shed 6 bases, J shed 5 bases, and the junction held 12 bases outside the gene matches. Germline CDR1 SGHTA, CDR2 FQGNSA. Here the CDR3 reads CASRVGGRTTETQYF. The CDR3, as DNA: TGTGCCAGCAGGGTAGGCGGGAGAACGACGGAGACCCAGTACTTC.

The CDR3 is CASSLRTGAGDTGELFF. DNA for the CDR3: TGTGCCAGCAGCCTTCGGACAGGGGCCGGGGACACCGGGGAGCTGTTTTTT. The chain carries TRBV9 and TRBJ2-2; 9 positions agree with TRBD1. CDR3 length: 17 amino acids. The V gene end was trimmed by 4 bases and the J gene end by 3 bases; junction bases not matched to a gene: 10. Germline loops: CDR1 SGDLS, CDR2 YYNGEE.

The rearrangement links TRBV18 to TRBJ2-3, with 11 bases that match TRBD2. This CDR3 region has 17 residues. Germline assignment: CDR1 KGHSH and CDR2 LQKENI. Unmatched junction bases numbered 4, after V lost 0 bases and J lost 2 bases. The CDR3 is CASSPPSTSGNTDTQYF. The CDR3 DNA reads TGTGCCAGCTCACCACCGTCGACTAGCGGGAACACAGATACGCAGTATTTT.

In this sample, this clone turned up a few times. This sequence joins TRBV7-3 and TRBJ2-1, with 11 bases aligning to TRBD2. The CDR3 is made up of 19 amino acids. V shed 5 bases and J 7 bases; nucleotides not matched to a gene: 19. Germline values: CDR1 SGHTA, CDR2 FQGTGA. DNA for the CDR3: TGTGCCAGCAGCAGACGAGATAGCGGGGGGGCGGGATTTTCGAATGAGCAGTTCTTC. This encodes CASSRRDSGGAGFSNEQFF.

This clone was found a few times. The rearrangement uses TRBV21-1 and TRBJ2-7; the DNA was not compared with TRBD2, the D call given in the table. TRBV21-1 is deemed a pseudogene. The CDR3 is made up of 15 amino acids. In DNA, the CDR3 is TGTGCCAGCAGGAGACTAGCGGGAGGGCCAAACGAGCAGTACTTC. Protein sequence: CASRRLAGGPNEQYF.

V and J are TRBV7-6 and TRBJ1-2; 9 nucleotides agree with TRBD1. V trimming: 5 bases; J trimming: 2 bases; junction bases outside the gene matches: 3. CDR1 and CDR2 (germline): SGHVS, FNYEAQ. The CDR3 totals 14 residues. CDR3 DNA: TGTGCCAGCAGCCGGACAGGGGAGAACTATGGCTACACCTTC. Translating it yields CASSRTGENYGYTF.

The count of this clone is one. The chain is built from TRBV5-1 and TRBJ2-2; maybe TRBD1 (6 bases). This CDR3 contains 16 residues. V was clipped by 4 bases and J by 12 bases, with 25 bases between them. Germline V gene data show CDR1 as SGHRS and CDR2 as YFSETQ. The CDR3 reads CASSLESDRPVSKLFF. CDR3 nucleotide sequence: TGCGCCAGCAGCCTAGAATCGGACAGACCGGTTTCGAAGCTGTTTTTT.

The chain couples TRBV11-2 to TRBJ1-3, with D perhaps TRBD1 (5 bases). The CDR3 runs to 17 residues. The V end was cut by 5 bases, the J end by 2 bases, with 19 bases between. Germline CDR1 reads SGHAT; CDR2 reads FQNNGV. The CDR3 loop reads CASSPPQGTMTGNTIYF. CDR3 in DNA: TGTGCCAGCAGCCCCCCCCAGGGAACGATGACTGGAAACACCATATATTTT.

This chain connects TRBV5-4 to TRBJ2-1; D is unresolved. CDR3 length: 12 amino acids. Trimming shortened V by 4 bases and J by 5 bases, and 7 bases separated the two germline ends. Germline V gene data show CDR1 as SGHNT and CDR2 as YYREEE (reference sequence). The CDR3 loop reads CASSDTHNEQFF. For the CDR3, the DNA is TGTGCCAGCAGCGACACACACAATGAGCAGTTCTTC.

As regards this clone: The identical CDR3 is also encoded by other nucleotide sequences in the sample. The J gene is TRBJ1-1, the V gene TRBV10-3, with a weak D call TRBD1 (6 bases). Per the germline V gene, CDR1 is ENHRY and CDR2 is SYGVKD. The CDR3 totals 14 residues. V was clipped by 10 bases and J by 1 base, with 16 bases between them. In DNA, the CDR3 is TGTGCCACAAACAGGGCGGTAGAGAACACTGAAGCTTTCTTT. Translating gives CATNRAVENTEAFF.

The sample holds a few counts of this clone. V gene TRBV30 combines with J gene TRBJ2-1; 8 nucleotides agree with TRBD2. V lost 0 bases, J lost 5 bases, and 3 bases stayed unmatched. The CDR3 covers 14 residues. The germline V gene has CDR1 GTSNPN and CDR2 SVGIG (reference sequence). The CDR3 region is CAWSVILADNEQFF. The CDR3, as DNA: TGTGCCTGGAGTGTTATACTAGCGGACAATGAGCAGTTCTTC.

This chain connects TRBV27 to TRBJ2-3, with unresolved D. The ends were cut back, 6 bases at V and 3 bases at J, with 7 bases in the middle. CDR1 and CDR2 from the germline V gene are MNHEY and SMNVEV (reference sequence). This CDR3 region has 12 residues. The CDR3 nucleotides read TGTGCCAGCAGCCGCGGAACAGATACGCAGTATTTT. As protein: CASSRGTDTQYF.

This clone occurred a few times. The chain combines TRBV7-9 with TRBJ2-3; TRBD1 matches at 8 bases. The CDR3 consists of 13 residues. V shed 6 bases and J 1 base; nucleotides not matched to a gene: 0. The germline V gene encodes CDR1 SEHNR and CDR2 FQNEAQ (reference sequence). The CDR3 bases are TGTGCCAGCAGGACAGGGGGCACAGATACGCAGTATTTT. Residues: CASRTGGTDTQYF.

The chain joins TRBV9 to TRBJ2-1; D is possibly TRBD2 (6 bases). Per germline, CDR1 SGDLS and CDR2 YYNGEE. The CDR3 totals 17 residues. The V end lost 3 bases, the J end lost 4 bases, and 20 bases lay between the germline ends. CDR3 amino acids: CASSGGTGTLSYNEQFF. The CDR3 bases are TGTGCCAGCAGCGGGGGGACCGGGACTCTCTCTTACAATGAGCAGTTCTTC.

The rearrangement links TRBV6-1 to TRBJ2-5; maybe TRBD2 (5 bases). In germline, CDR1 is MNHNS, CDR2 SASEGT. CDR3 length: 14 amino acids. Trimming removed 0 bases from V and 7 bases from J, with 12 bases in between. DNA for the CDR3: TGTGCCAGCAGTGAAGCCGCGGGCCCCGGGACCCAGTACTTC. Its translation is CASSEAAGPGTQYF.

The CDR3 sequence: CASSLRGGDYGYTF. The CDR3 bases are TGTGCCAGCAGCTTAAGGGGTGGTGACTATGGCTACACCTTC. The V gene is TRBV7-9, the J gene TRBJ1-2; perhaps TRBD1 as D (5 bases). There are 14 residues in the CDR3. Germline CDR1 is SEHNR and CDR2 is FQNEAQ (reference sequence). Trimming left V 2 bases short and J 3 bases short, with 10 bases between.